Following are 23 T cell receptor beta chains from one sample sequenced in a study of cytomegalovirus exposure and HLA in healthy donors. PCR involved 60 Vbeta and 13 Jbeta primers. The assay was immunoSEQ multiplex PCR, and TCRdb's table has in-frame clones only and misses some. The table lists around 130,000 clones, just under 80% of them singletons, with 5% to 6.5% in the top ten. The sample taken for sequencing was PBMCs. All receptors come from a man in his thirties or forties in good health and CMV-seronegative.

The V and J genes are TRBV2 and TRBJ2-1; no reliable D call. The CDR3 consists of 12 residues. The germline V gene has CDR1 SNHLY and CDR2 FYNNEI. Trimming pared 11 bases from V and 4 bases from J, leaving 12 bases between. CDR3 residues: CAVIGAYNEQFF. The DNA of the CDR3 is TGTGCCGTTATAGGAGCGTACAATGAGCAGTTCTTC.

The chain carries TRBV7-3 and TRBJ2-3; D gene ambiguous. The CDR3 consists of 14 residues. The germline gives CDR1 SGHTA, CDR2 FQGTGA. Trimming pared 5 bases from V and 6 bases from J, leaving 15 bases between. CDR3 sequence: CASSARRYGDTQYF. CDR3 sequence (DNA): TGTGCCAGCAGCGCGAGGCGGTATGGGGATACGCAGTATTTT.

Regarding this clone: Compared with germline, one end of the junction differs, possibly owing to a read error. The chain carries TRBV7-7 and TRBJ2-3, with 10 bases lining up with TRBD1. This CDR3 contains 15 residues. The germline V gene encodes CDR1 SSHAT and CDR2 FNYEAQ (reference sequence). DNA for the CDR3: TGTGCTAGCAGCACGGGACAGGGGAGCACAGATACGCAGTATTTT. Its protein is CASSTGQGSTDTQYF.

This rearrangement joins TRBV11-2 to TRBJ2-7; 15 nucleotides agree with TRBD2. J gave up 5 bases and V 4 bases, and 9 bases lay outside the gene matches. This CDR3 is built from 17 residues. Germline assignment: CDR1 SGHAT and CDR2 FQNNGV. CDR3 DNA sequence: TGTGCCAGCAGCTCCTATTTTGGGACTAGCGGGAGGAACGAGCAGTACTTC. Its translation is CASSSYFGTSGRNEQYF.

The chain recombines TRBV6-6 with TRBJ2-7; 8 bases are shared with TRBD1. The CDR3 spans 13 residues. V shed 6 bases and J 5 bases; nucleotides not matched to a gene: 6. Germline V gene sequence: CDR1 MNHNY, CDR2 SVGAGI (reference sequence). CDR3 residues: CASRRTGKDEQYF. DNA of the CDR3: TGTGCCAGCAGACGGACAGGGAAGGACGAGCAGTACTTC.

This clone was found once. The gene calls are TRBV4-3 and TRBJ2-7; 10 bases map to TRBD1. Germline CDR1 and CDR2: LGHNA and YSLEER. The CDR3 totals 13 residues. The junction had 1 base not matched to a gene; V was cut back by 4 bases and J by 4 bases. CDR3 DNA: TGCGCCAGCAGCCGGGGACAGGGGTACGAGCAGTACTTC. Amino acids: CASSRGQGYEQYF.

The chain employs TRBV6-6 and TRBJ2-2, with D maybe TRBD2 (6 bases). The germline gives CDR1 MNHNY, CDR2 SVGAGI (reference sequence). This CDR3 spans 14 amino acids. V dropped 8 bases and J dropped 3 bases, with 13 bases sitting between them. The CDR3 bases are TGTGCCAGCGGAAGGAGGGGCGACACCGGGGAGCTGTTTTTT. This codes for CASGRRGDTGELFF.

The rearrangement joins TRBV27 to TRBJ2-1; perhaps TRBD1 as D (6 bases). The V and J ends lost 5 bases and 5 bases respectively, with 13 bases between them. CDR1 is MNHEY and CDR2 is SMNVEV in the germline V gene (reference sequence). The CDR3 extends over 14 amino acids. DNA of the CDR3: TGTGCCAGCAGTACTACACGGACAGACAATGAGCAGTTCTTC. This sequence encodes CASSTTRTDNEQFF.

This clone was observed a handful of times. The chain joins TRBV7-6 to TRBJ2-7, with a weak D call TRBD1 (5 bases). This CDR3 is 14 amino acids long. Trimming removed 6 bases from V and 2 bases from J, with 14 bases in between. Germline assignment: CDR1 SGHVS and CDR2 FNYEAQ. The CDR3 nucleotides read TGTGCCAGCAGTTCCCCTGGGGCAGCCTACGAGCAGTACTTC. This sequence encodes CASSSPGAAYEQYF.

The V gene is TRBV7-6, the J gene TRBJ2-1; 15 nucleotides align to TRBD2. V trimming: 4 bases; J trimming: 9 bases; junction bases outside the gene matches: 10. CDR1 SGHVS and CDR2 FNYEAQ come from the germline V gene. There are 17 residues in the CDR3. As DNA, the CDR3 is TGTGCCAGCAGCTCAGGACTAGCGGGGGGGCTGGTTACTGAGCAGTTCTTC. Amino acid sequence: CASSSGLAGGLVTEQFF.

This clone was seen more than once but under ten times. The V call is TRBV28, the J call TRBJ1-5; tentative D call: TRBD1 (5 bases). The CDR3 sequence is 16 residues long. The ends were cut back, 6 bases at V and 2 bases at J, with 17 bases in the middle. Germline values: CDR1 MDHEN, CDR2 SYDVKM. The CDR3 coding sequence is TGTGCCAGCAGAAAAGACGGGGGAGTTGGCAATCAGCCCCAGCATTTT. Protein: CASRKDGGVGNQPQHF.

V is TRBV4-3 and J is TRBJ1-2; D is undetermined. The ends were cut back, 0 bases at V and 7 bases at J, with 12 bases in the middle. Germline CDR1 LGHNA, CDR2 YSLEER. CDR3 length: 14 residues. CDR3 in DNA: TGCGCCAGCAGCCAAGATTTCGCTCAGCGTGGCTACACCTTC. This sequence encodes CASSQDFAQRGYTF.

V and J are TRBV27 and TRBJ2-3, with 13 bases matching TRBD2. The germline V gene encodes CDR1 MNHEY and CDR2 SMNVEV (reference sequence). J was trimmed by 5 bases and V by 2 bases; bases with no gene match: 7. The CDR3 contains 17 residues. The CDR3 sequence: CASSLRTLAGGKDTQYF. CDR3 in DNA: TGTGCCAGCAGTTTACGAACACTAGCGGGGGGGAAAGATACGCAGTATTTT.

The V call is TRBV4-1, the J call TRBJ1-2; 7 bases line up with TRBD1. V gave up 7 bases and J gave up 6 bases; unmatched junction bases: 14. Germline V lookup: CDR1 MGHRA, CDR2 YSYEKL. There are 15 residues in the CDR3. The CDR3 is CASTREDRHVHGYTF. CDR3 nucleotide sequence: TGCGCCAGCACCCGAGAGGACAGGCATGTCCATGGCTACACCTTC.

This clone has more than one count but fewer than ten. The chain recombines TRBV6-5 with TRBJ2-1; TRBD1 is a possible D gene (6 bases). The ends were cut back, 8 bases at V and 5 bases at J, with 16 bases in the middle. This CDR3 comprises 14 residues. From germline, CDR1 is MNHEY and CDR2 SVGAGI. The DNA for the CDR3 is TGTGCCAGCTCCGACAGGTCCCCCCACAATGAGCAGTTCTTC. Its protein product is CASSDRSPHNEQFF.

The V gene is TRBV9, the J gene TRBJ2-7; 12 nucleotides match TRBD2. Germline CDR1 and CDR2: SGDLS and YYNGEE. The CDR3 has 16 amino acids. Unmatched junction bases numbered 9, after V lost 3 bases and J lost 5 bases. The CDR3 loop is CASSAGLAGPVDEQYF. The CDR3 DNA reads TGTGCCAGCAGCGCCGGACTAGCGGGGCCGGTGGACGAGCAGTACTTC.

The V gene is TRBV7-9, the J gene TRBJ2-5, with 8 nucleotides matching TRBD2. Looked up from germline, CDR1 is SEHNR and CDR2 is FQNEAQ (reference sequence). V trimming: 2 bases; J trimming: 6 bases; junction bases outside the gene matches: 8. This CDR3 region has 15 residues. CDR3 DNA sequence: TGTGCCAGCAGCTTAAGGGCGGGAGGAATGAAGACCCAGTACTTC. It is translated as CASSLRAGGMKTQYF.

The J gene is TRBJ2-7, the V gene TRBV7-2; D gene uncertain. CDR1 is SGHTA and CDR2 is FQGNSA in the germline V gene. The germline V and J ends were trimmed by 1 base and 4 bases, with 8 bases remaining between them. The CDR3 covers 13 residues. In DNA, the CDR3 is TGTGCCAGCAGCTTAGGCGCCTTTTACGAGCAGTACTTC. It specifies CASSLGAFYEQYF.

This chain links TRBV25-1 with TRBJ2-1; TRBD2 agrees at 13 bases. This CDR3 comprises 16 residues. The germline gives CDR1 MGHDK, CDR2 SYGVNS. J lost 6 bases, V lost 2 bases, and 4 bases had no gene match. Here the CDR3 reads CASSEPGLAGANEQFF. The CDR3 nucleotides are TGTGCCAGCAGTGAACCCGGACTAGCGGGAGCCAATGAGCAGTTCTTC.

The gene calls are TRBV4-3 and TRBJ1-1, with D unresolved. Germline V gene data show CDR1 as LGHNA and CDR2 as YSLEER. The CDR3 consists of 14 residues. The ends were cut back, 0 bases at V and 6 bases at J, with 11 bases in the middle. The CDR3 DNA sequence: TGCGCCAGCAGCCAAGATGGGTGGCGGCCTGAAGCTTTCTTT. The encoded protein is CASSQDGWRPEAFF.

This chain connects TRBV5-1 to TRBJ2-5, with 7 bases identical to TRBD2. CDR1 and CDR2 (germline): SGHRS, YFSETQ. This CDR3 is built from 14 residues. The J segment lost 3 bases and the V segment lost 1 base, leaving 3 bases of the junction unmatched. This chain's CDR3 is CASSLRRGEETQYF. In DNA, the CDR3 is TGCGCCAGCAGCTTGCGTCGGGGGGAAGAGACCCAGTACTTC.

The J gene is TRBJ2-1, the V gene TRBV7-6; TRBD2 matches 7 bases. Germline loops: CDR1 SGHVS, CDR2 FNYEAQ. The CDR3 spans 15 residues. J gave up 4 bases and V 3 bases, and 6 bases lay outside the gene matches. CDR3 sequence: CASSFKRDGYNEQFF. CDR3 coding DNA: TGTGCCAGCAGCTTTAAGCGGGATGGGTACAATGAGCAGTTCTTC.

The chain's CDR3 is CASSIGGFETQYF. The CDR3 DNA reads as TGTGCCAGTAGTATAGGAGGGTTTGAGACCCAGTACTTC. J is TRBJ2-5 and V is TRBV19, with D perhaps matching TRBD2 (5 bases). V lost 1 base and J lost 5, with 8 bases in between. The CDR3 is made up of 13 amino acids. The germline gives CDR1 LNHDA, CDR2 SQIVND (reference sequence).